Listed here are 9 T cell receptor beta chains from one sample, sequenced in a study of T cells in Graves' hyperthyroidism and ophthalmopathy. RNA transcripts served as the template for amplifying TCR beta CDR3 regions. TCR CDR3 regions were first amplified by RT-PCR with HTBI primers. TCRdb re-analysed the multiplex PCR reads in MiXCR, keeping a single row per CDR3 protein. The table records about 350,000 distinct CDR3 sequences, approximately 19% of them present only once. Sequenced input: blood. The receptors stem from a woman in her late teens or twenties with Graves' hyperthyroidism.

This clonotype was observed at least ten times. The chain combines TRBV9 with TRBJ2-5, with 12 bases aligning to TRBD2. In germline, CDR1 is SGDLS, CDR2 YYNGEE. The V and J ends lost 4 bases and 1 base, in that order; junction bases with no gene match: 11. The CDR3 loop spans 18 amino acids. The CDR3 bases are TGTGCCAGCAGCCTTGGGACTAGCGGGCACATATCCCAAGAGACCCAGTACTTC. This gives the protein CASSLGTSGHISQETQYF. The full variable domain, completed using reference TRBV9 and TRBJ2-5, is DSGVTQTPKHLITATGQRVTLRCSPRSGDLSVYWYQQSLDQGLQFLIQYYNGEERAKGNILERFSAQQFPDLHSELNLSSLELGDSALYFCASSLGTSGHISQETQYFGPGTRLLVL.

This clonotype has ten or more counts. CDR3 loop: CSARVRGETQYF. DNA for the CDR3: TGCAGTGCTAGAGTTCGGGGGGAGACCCAGTACTTC. V is TRBV20-1 and J is TRBJ2-5, with a weak D call TRBD2 (6 bases). The V end was cut by 1 base, the J end by 5 bases, with 8 bases between. There are 12 residues in the CDR3. CDR1 and CDR2 from the germline V gene are DFQATT and SNEGSKA (reference sequence).

This clonotype was detected only a few times. The genes are TRBV6-2 or TRBV6-3 and TRBJ2-7; possible D gene TRBD2, 6 bases. CDR1 MNHEY and CDR2 SVGEGT come from the germline V gene. V was cut by 6 bases and J by 1 base, with 13 bases left in between. The length of the CDR3 is 14 residues. The CDR3 sequence: CASRAAGTSYEQYF. CDR3 coding DNA: TGTGCCAGCAGGGCAGCCGGGACTTCCTACGAGCAGTACTTC.

The J gene is TRBJ1-1, the V gene TRBV9; possibly TRBD1 for D (5 bases). Germline lookup yields CDR1 SGDLS and CDR2 YYNGEE. Trimming stripped 5 bases from V and 4 bases from J, with 12 bases between. The CDR3 runs 13 residues. CDR3 coding DNA: TGTGCCAGCAGTTGGGGGGGGACCACTGAAGCTTTCTTT. It specifies CASSWGGTTEAFF.

Turning to this clonotype: Mismatch with germline at one junction end may stem from a read error. The chain is built from TRBV12-3 or TRBV12-4 and TRBJ1-1, with TRBD1 as a possible D gene (5 bases). The CDR3 length is 13 residues. Here the CDR3 DNA reads TGTGCCAGGAGTTTTGCAGGGAGGACTGAAGCTTTCTTT. Its translation: CARSFAGRTEAFF.

The table lists this clonotype with a few counts. No conserved phenylalanine or tryptophan ends this CDR3, so it is likely a read error. The DNA is left out, because the CDR3 cannot be placed on it with certainty; the CDR3 is given as TCRdb lists it. This chain joins TRBV7-8 and TRBJ1-1; the listed D gene, TRBD1, was not tested against the DNA. The CDR3 length is 12 residues, termini included. The germline CDR1 and CDR2 sequences are SGHVS and FQNEAQ. The CDR3: CASSPPGRGACL.

Ten or more counts support this clonotype. The chain carries TRBV6-1 and TRBJ1-2; 10 nucleotides match TRBD1. Germline V lookup: CDR1 MNHNS, CDR2 SASEGT. V was clipped by 8 bases and J by 8 bases; unmatched bases: 11. This CDR3 region has 14 residues. The CDR3 DNA is TGTGCCAGCTGTCCGACAGGGGGCTCGGAAGGCTACACCTTC. As protein: CASCPTGGSEGYTF.

The table lists this clonotype with many counts. The chain links TRBV5-1 to TRBJ1-2; D is unresolved. CDR3 size: 13 residues. CDR1 and CDR2 (germline): SGHRS, YFSETQ. Trimming removed 2 bases at V and 7 bases at J, with 12 bases between. CDR3 in DNA: TGCGCCAGCAGCTTACTCCAGACGGGTGGCTACACCTTC. This encodes CASSLLQTGGYTF.

This clonotype appeared many times. The rearrangement links TRBV7-9 to TRBJ1-1; 10 bases are a match to TRBD1. This CDR3 comprises 14 residues. The junction had 2 bases not matched to a gene; V was cut back by 7 bases and J by 0 bases. Germline V gene lookup returns CDR1 SEHNR and CDR2 FQNEAQ (reference sequence). CDR3 nucleotide sequence: TGTGCCAGCACGGGACAGGGGATGAACACTGAAGCTTTCTTT. Protein: CASTGQGMNTEAFF.